The rows below give T cell receptor beta chains drawn from one sample of a study of neurological immune-mediated disorders. TCRdb passed the 5' RACE reads through MiXCR, listing each CDR3 protein once. The top ten clones hold about 2% of a sample with 75,000 to 90,000 distinct CDR3 sequences, approximately 10% of them seen once. Source material: PBMCs. The receptor source for this set is a man in his forties in good health. CDR3s include the opening cysteine and the closing phenylalanine or tryptophan. D genes are given only for firm matches. Only some rows state a clone size, as once, few, many or a class for expanded clones.

TRBJ1-2,many,NA,TRBV2,TGTGCCAGCAAAGCAGGGGTACTCTATGGCTACACCTTC,CASKAGVLYGYTF
TRBJ2-2,many,NA,TRBV7-9,TGTGCCAGCAGGTACGGGACGGACACCGGGGAGCTGTTTTTT,CASRYGTDTGELFF
TRBJ1-1,few,NA,TRBV7-2,TGTGCCAGCAGCTTAACAGATACTGAAGCTTTCTTT,CASSLTDTEAFF
TRBJ1-1,many,TRBD1,TRBV6-2/TRBV6-3,TGTGCCAGCAGTTACCCCACGAGCGACAGGGCTTGGGATTCTGAAGCTTTCTTT,CASSYPTSDRAWDSEAFF
TRBJ2-2,many,NA,TRBV7-2,TGTGCCAGCAGCCCCCCAGTAGGTCGAACCGGGGAGCTGTTTTTT,CASSPPVGRTGELFF
TRBJ2-7,NA,NA,TRBV29-1,TGCAGCGGGGCAGACACTTACTACTATCAGTACTTC,CSGADTYYYQYF
TRBJ2-1,many,NA,TRBV9,TGTGCCAGCAGCCCGCTCGGGGCCTCCTACAATGAGCAGTTCTTC,CASSPLGASYNEQFF
TRBJ2-7,many,NA,TRBV27,TGTGCCAGCAGCTCAACGGGAGCCGTAGGGGAGCAGTACTTC,CASSSTGAVGEQYF
TRBJ1-2,many,TRBD1,TRBV10-3,TGTGCCATCAGTGGGCAGGGGGATTCTGGCTACACCTTC,CAISGQGDSGYTF
TRBJ2-7,NA,NA,TRBV7-3,TGTGCCAGCAGCTCCACGGGCGCCCCCTACGAGCAGTACTTC,CASSSTGAPYEQYF
TRBJ2-5,many,TRBD2,TRBV5-1,TGCGCCAGCAGCTTCTCTTCCGGCGGGGGGATGGAGACCCAGTACTTC,CASSFSSGGGMETQYF
TRBJ2-7,NA,TRBD1,TRBV7-3,TGTGCCAGCAGCTTGGGACAGGGGGCCCACGAGCAGTACTTC,CASSLGQGAHEQYF
TRBJ2-1,many,NA,TRBV7-2,TGTGCACCATTCCATGAGCAGTTCTTC,CAPFHEQFF
TRBJ1-4,many,NA,TRBV5-6,TGTGCCAGCAGCTTCTACGCCCCGAGGACTAATGAAAAACTGTTTTTT,CASSFYAPRTNEKLFF
TRBJ1-2,many,NA,TRBV12-3/TRBV12-4,TGTGCCAGCAGTTTATTGGATGGCTACACCTTC,CASSLLDGYTF
TRBJ2-3,many,TRBD2,TRBV24-1,TGTGCCACCAGTGATTTGCAAGCTAGCGGGAGGGGCACAGATACGCAGTATTTT,CATSDLQASGRGTDTQYF
TRBJ2-7,many,NA,TRBV5-1,TGCGCCAGCAGCGTGGGACTGAACTTCTACGAGCAGTACTTC,CASSVGLNFYEQYF
TRBJ2-7,many,NA,TRBV7-9,TGTGCCAGCAGCTCAGACGTTAACGGGTACGAGCAGTACTTC,CASSSDVNGYEQYF
TRBJ1-2,many,NA,TRBV12-3/TRBV12-4,TGTGCCAGCAGTTTAGGGACTTATGGCTACACCTTC,CASSLGTYGYTF
TRBJ2-7,many,NA,TRBV7-6,TGTGCCAGCAGCGGGCAGGGAGGAGGCAAGGGGAGGTCCTACGAGCAGTACTTC,CASSGQGGGKGRSYEQYF
TRBJ1-2,many,TRBD1,TRBV7-2,TGTGCCAGCAGCTTAACGCAGGGGGGCGGCTACACCTTC,CASSLTQGGGYTF
TRBJ1-5,many,NA,TRBV12-3/TRBV12-4,TGTGCCAGCAGTTGGGGGGGAGGGGGGCGAGGTCAGCCCCAGCATTTT,CASSWGGGGRGQPQHF
TRBJ2-2,many,NA,TRBV7-9,TGTGCCAGCAGCCCCTCCCCGGCTGCCGGGGAGCTGTTTTTT,CASSPSPAAGELFF